The clone carrying this T cell receptor (beta chain) was counted only a few times. Its target is unknown. The data stem from a study of identical twins. Overall study results and limits: Invariant T cells like MAIT and iNKT could partly confound the zero-insertion analyses.

CDR1 is MRHNA, CDR2 SNTAGT, per germline. The CDR3 has 15 amino acids. The V end was cut by 4 bases, the J end by 0 bases, with 10 bases between. From the 5' RACE reads, TCRdb called clonotypes with MiXCR, one entry per CDR3 protein. The sample has fewer than 350,000 distinct CDR3 sequences; roughly 8.6% are singletons. These records were also assigned to another study, of yellow fever vaccine responses in identical twins.

Sequenced: memory (CD45RO+) T cells sorted from blood. This clonotype was obtained from a woman younger than 35 in good health. The chain has TRBV6-4 and TRBJ2-1, with TRBD2 as a possible D gene (5 bases). CDR3: CASSALASSYNEQFF. DNA of the CDR3: TGTGCCAGCAGTGCGTTAGCGAGCTCCTACAATGAGCAGTTCTTC.